Reported below is one T cell receptor beta chain. These data originate in a study of T cell responses to AZD1222 COVID-19 vaccine. Only in-frame clones appear in the TCRdb table, and some are missing; sequencing was by immunoSEQ multiplex PCR. The sample has about 140,000 clones; 70% to 90% are singletons. Trimming removed 5 bases from V and 2 bases from J, with 7 bases in between. Germline V gene sequence: CDR1 SGHTA, CDR2 FQGNSA. The CDR3 is made up of 12 amino acids. The sample was peripheral blood, taken on day 0 of AZD1222 vaccination. The receptor was derived from an adult in good health. The V and J genes are TRBV7-2 and TRBJ2-7; D ambiguous. Here the CDR3 DNA reads TGTGCCAGCAGCCATCGCACCTACGAGCAGTACTTC. This encodes CASSHRTYEQYF.